This entry lists 31 T cell receptor beta chains sequenced from one sample in a study of human thymus T cells. Measured with immunoSEQ multiplex PCR; TCRdb has only the in-frame clones, and not every one. The table records 45,000 to 50,000 clones, approximately 95% of them present only once. The sequencing sample was made of blood. All receptors come from a girl under three years old with a congenital heart defect but otherwise immunologically healthy.

CDR3 sequence: CAWMGGSLGQGEEYEQYF. Here the CDR3 DNA reads TGTGCCTGGATGGGAGGTTCCTTAGGGCAGGGAGAGGAATACGAGCAGTACTTC. The gene calls are TRBV30 and TRBJ2-7; tentative D call: TRBD2 (6 bases). CDR3 length: 18 residues. Trimming took off 4 bases at V and 4 bases at J, with 29 bases between the two ends. The germline gives CDR1 GTSNPN, CDR2 SVGIG (reference sequence).

The V call is TRBV30, the J call TRBJ2-2; perhaps TRBD1 as D (5 bases). Germline V gene data show CDR1 as GTSNPN and CDR2 as SVGIG (reference sequence). This CDR3 is 14 amino acids long. The V gene lost 2 bases and the J gene lost 5 bases, with 12 bases spanning the gap. This CDR3 is CAWSRAGRTGELFF. In DNA, the CDR3 is TGTGCCTGGAGTAGGGCAGGGCGAACCGGGGAGCTGTTTTTT.

The V call is TRBV13, the J call TRBJ2-1, with D perhaps matching TRBD1 (6 bases). Per the germline V gene, CDR1 is PRHDT and CDR2 is FYEKMQ (reference sequence). The CDR3 covers 14 residues. Between the trimmed V and J ends, which lost 5 bases and 5 bases, there was a span of 13 bases. The CDR3 bases are TGTGCCAGCAGCCTCATACAGGGTAACAATGAGCAGTTCTTC. This gives the protein CASSLIQGNNEQFF. The full variable domain, with the rest looked up from reference TRBV13 and TRBJ2-1, is AAGVIQSPRHLIKEKRETATLKCYPIPRHDTVYWYQQGPGQDPQFLISFYEKMQSDKGSIPDRFSAQQFSDYHSELNMSSLELGDSALYFCASSLIQGNNEQFFGPGTRLTVL.

This chain links TRBV20-1 with TRBJ1-2; D might be TRBD1 (5 bases). CDR3 size: 11 residues. V was pared by 5 bases and J by 4 bases, with 8 bases between. Germline values: CDR1 DFQATT, CDR2 SNEGSKA (reference sequence). CDR3 protein: CSARGSYGYTF. The CDR3 DNA sequence: TGCAGTGCTCGGGGGAGCTATGGCTACACCTTC.

The V call is TRBV11-2, the J call TRBJ1-1; no clear D. Germline V lookup: CDR1 SGHAT, CDR2 FQNNGV. V was clipped by 3 bases and J by 8 bases, with 13 bases between them. CDR3 length: 13 residues. The CDR3 region is CASSLGRGLEAFF. Here the CDR3 DNA reads TGTGCCAGCAGCTTGGGCAGAGGGTTGGAAGCTTTCTTT.

The chain recombines TRBV7-9 with TRBJ2-1; the D gene is possibly TRBD2 (6 bases). Germline V gene lookup returns CDR1 SEHNR and CDR2 FQNEAQ (reference sequence). The germline V and J ends were trimmed by 8 bases and 5 bases, with 16 bases remaining between them. The CDR3 is made up of 14 amino acids. This CDR3 reads CASDRLGGDNEQFF. The CDR3 bases are TGTGCCAGCGACAGACTAGGAGGTGACAATGAGCAGTTCTTC.

The chain has TRBV30 and TRBJ2-7, with D possibly TRBD1 on 5 matching bases. CDR1 GTSNPN and CDR2 SVGIG come from the germline V gene (reference sequence). V gave up 5 bases and J gave up 3 bases, with 20 bases separating them. There are 15 residues in the CDR3. CDR3 residues: CAWSPPSHQGYEQYF. CDR3 bases: TGTGCCTGGTCCCCCCCCTCACATCAGGGCTACGAGCAGTACTTC.

This clone appeared once. This chain links TRBV4-3 with TRBJ2-7; TRBD2 aligns across 9 bases. Per the germline V gene, CDR1 is LGHNA and CDR2 is YSLEER. CDR3 length: 16 amino acids. V was pared by 2 bases and J by 5 bases, with 10 bases of the junction left unmatched. The CDR3 here is CASSQRRAGGLDEQYF. The CDR3 DNA reads TGCGCCAGCAGCCAAAGGAGAGCGGGAGGATTAGACGAGCAGTACTTC.

The chain links TRBV6-5 to TRBJ2-5; weak D call: TRBD1 (5 bases). The last part of the DNA fits TRBJ2-7 better; the J call may be wrong. The CDR3 spans 14 residues. In germline, CDR1 is MNHEY, CDR2 SVGAGI. The CDR3 here is CASVARQGSYEQYF. CDR3 sequence (DNA): TGTGCCAGCGTGGCGAGGCAGGGAAGCTACGAGCAGTACTTC.

Comment on this clone: Other DNA sequences within the sample encode an identical CDR3. The chain has TRBV27 and TRBJ2-1, with D possibly TRBD2 on 5 matching bases. Trimming took off 5 bases at V and 0 bases at J, with 11 bases between the two ends. The CDR3 totals 15 residues. From germline, CDR1 is MNHEY and CDR2 SMNVEV (reference sequence). CDR3 in amino acids: CASSMDSSSYNEQFF. The CDR3 coding sequence is TGTGCCAGCAGTATGGACTCGAGCTCCTACAATGAGCAGTTCTTC.

The rearrangement joins TRBV5-4 to TRBJ2-7; 9 nucleotides align to TRBD2. CDR1 is SGHNT and CDR2 is YYREEE in the germline V gene (reference sequence). The CDR3 sequence is 14 residues long. Trimming at V came to 0 bases and at J to 3 bases, leaving 1 base not matched to a gene. The CDR3 DNA reads as TGTGCCAGCAGCTTGGGACTAGCGGACTACGAGCAGTACTTC. It yields the protein CASSLGLADYEQYF.

The V gene is TRBV10-3, the J gene TRBJ2-7; 8 nucleotides align to TRBD2. This CDR3 contains 15 residues. The germline CDR1 and CDR2 sequences are ENHRY and SYGVKD. The V segment lost 0 bases and the J segment 7 bases; nucleotides outside the gene matches: 8. The CDR3: CAISESGAGVWEQYF. The CDR3 DNA follows: TGTGCCATCAGTGAGTCGGGAGCGGGAGTGTGGGAGCAGTACTTC.

J is TRBJ2-1 and V is TRBV5-1, with 13 bases aligning to TRBD2. The V gene end was trimmed by 0 bases and the J gene end by 10 bases; junction bases not matched to a gene: 7. CDR3 length equals 16 residues. CDR1 and CDR2 from the germline V gene are SGHRS and YFSETQ. Here the CDR3 reads CASSLDGTSGTFEQFF. CDR3 in DNA: TGCGCCAGCAGCTTGGATGGGACTAGCGGGACCTTCGAGCAGTTCTTC.

As to this clone: The germline gene is not matched at one end of the junction; a read error may be the cause. The same CDR3 is also encoded by other DNA sequences in this sample. The chain has TRBV30 and TRBJ2-5, with TRBD2 matching over 12 bases. This CDR3 has 14 amino acids. Germline CDR1 reads GTSNPN; CDR2 reads SVGIG (reference sequence). CDR3 loop: CAGSELAGGETQYF. The CDR3 region has the DNA TGTGCTGGTTCGGAACTAGCGGGAGGTGAGACCCAATACTTC.

The chain carries TRBV25-1 and TRBJ2-5, with 8 bases matching TRBD2. The CDR3 is made up of 15 amino acids. Per germline, CDR1 MGHDK and CDR2 SYGVNS. With V trimmed by 7 bases and J by 3 bases, 10 bases remained unmatched. CDR3 sequence reads: CASNDWGLGKETQYF. DNA for the CDR3: TGTGCCAGCAACGACTGGGGACTAGGGAAAGAGACCCAGTACTTC.

The genes are TRBV28 and TRBJ2-5; 11 nucleotides line up with TRBD2. CDR1 MDHEN and CDR2 SYDVKM come from the germline V gene. This CDR3 is built from 17 residues. Losses at the gene ends were 6 bases for V and 1 base for J; bases not matched to a gene: 10. For the CDR3, the DNA is TGTGCCAGCAGCCCGAGCCGACTAGCGGGATTCCAAGAGACCCAGTACTTC. Protein product: CASSPSRLAGFQETQYF.

The V call is TRBV27, the J call TRBJ1-5; D may be TRBD1 (5 bases). V was shortened by 5 bases and J by 2 bases, with 13 bases between the two germline ends. Germline CDR1 and CDR2: MNHEY and SMNVEV (reference sequence). The length of the CDR3 is 15 residues. CDR3 bases: TGTGCCAGCAGTCCACGATGGGACGGCAATCAGCCCCAGCATTTT. Translated, it gives CASSPRWDGNQPQHF.

A single count supports this clone. The rearrangement uses TRBV5-1 and TRBJ2-3; possible D gene TRBD2, 6 bases. Germline values: CDR1 SGHRS, CDR2 YFSETQ. Between the trimmed V and J ends, which lost 0 bases and 2 bases, there was a span of 10 bases. The CDR3 runs 15 residues. The CDR3 DNA is TGCGCCAGCAGCTTGGGCGGGATCTACACAGATACGCAGTATTTT. Translating gives CASSLGGIYTDTQYF.

This chain uses TRBV4-1 with TRBJ2-2; the D is unclear. The CDR3 consists of 16 residues. V was shortened by 6 bases and J by 0 bases, with 14 bases between the two germline ends. Germline-derived CDR1 and CDR2 are MGHRA and YSYEKL. CDR3 region: CASRQYGATNTGELFF. CDR3 nucleotide sequence: TGCGCCAGCAGACAGTATGGCGCAACGAACACCGGGGAGCTGTTTTTT.

The chain's CDR3 is CASSQEYIGAGELFF. In DNA form, the CDR3 reads TGTGCCAGCAGCCAAGAGTACATTGGGGCCGGGGAGCTGTTTTTT. The chain has TRBV14 and TRBJ2-2, with D hard to call. This CDR3 has 15 residues. CDR1 and CDR2 from the germline V gene are SGHDN and FVKESK. Trimming removed 0 bases from V and 6 bases from J, with 11 bases in between. Drawing the rest from reference TRBV14 and TRBJ2-2, the complete variable domain is EAGVTQFPSHSVIEKGQTVTLRCDPISGHDNLYWYRRVMGKEIKFLLHFVKESKQDESGMPNNRFLAERTGGTYSTLKVQPAELEDSGVYFCASSQEYIGAGELFFGEGSRLTVL.

The CDR3 DNA is TGCGCCAGCAGCTTGACAGGGGACTATGGCTACACCTTC. Encoded protein: CASSLTGDYGYTF. J is TRBJ1-2 and V is TRBV5-1; 7 nucleotides align to TRBD1. The ends lost 1 base at V and 3 bases at J; junction bases unmatched: 0. Germline assignment: CDR1 SGHRS and CDR2 YFSETQ. The CDR3 is made up of 13 amino acids. The variable domain in full, with the rest retrieved from reference TRBV5-1 and TRBJ1-2, is KAGVTQTPRYLIKTRGQQVTLSCSPISGHRSVSWYQQTPGQGLQFLFEYFSETQRNKGNFPGRFSGRQFSNSRSEMNVSTLELGDSALYLCASSLTGDYGYTFGSGTRLTVV.

V is TRBV5-1 and J is TRBJ1-2; 7 bases fit TRBD1. Germline lookup yields CDR1 SGHRS and CDR2 YFSETQ. This CDR3 is 13 amino acids long. Trimming cost V 6 bases and J 2 bases; bases outside gene matches: 4. The CDR3 region has the DNA TGCGCCAGCACCCAACAGGGGAACTATGGCTACACCTTC. Protein: CASTQQGNYGYTF.

This chain uses TRBV19 with TRBJ2-7; the match to TRBD1 covers 8 bases. V lost 6 bases to trimming and J lost 4 bases; unmatched junction nucleotides: 11. The CDR3 length is 15 residues. Germline CDR1 LNHDA, CDR2 SQIVND (reference sequence). In nucleotides, the CDR3 is TGTGCCAGTAGGCCCAAAGGACAGGGCTTGTACGAGCAGTACTTC. Protein: CASRPKGQGLYEQYF.

The chain combines TRBV7-6 with TRBJ2-1, with 14 bases matching TRBD2. The CDR3 is made up of 22 amino acids. Germline trimming cut 5 bases from V and 3 bases from J; bases unmatched to any gene: 21. Germline V gene data show CDR1 as SGHVS and CDR2 as FNYEAQ. CDR3 DNA: TGTGCCAGCAGCCTACCATACCAGACTAGCGGGAGGGTCCGGGACGACTACAATGAGCAGTTCTTC. It encodes CASSLPYQTSGRVRDDYNEQFF.

This clone was observed a few times. The gene calls are TRBV2 and TRBJ1-5; D is possibly TRBD1 (5 bases). Trimming removed 4 bases from V and 10 bases from J, with 11 bases in between. This CDR3 comprises 12 residues. Germline V CDR1 and CDR2: SNHLY, FYNNEI. CDR3 region: CASSGGFPPQHF. The CDR3 DNA follows: TGTGCCAGCAGTGGGGGCTTTCCCCCCCAGCATTTT.

V and J are TRBV7-2 and TRBJ2-1; D might be TRBD2 (6 bases). From germline, CDR1 is SGHTA and CDR2 FQGNSA. This CDR3 comprises 15 residues. Deletions cut 0 bases from V and 8 bases from J, with 14 bases between. DNA for the CDR3: TGTGCCAGCAGCTTAGCTGTGACTAGGAGCGATGAGCAGTTCTTC. This codes for CASSLAVTRSDEQFF.

The rearrangement uses TRBV7-8 and TRBJ2-1, with 7 bases aligning to TRBD2. V shed 1 base and J 6 bases; nucleotides not matched to a gene: 9. The germline gives CDR1 SGHVS, CDR2 FQNEAQ. This CDR3 has 16 amino acids. The CDR3 DNA reads as TGTGCCAGCAGCTTAGGGCGGGGCGGGAGTGGCAATGAGCAGTTCTTC. Translated: CASSLGRGGSGNEQFF.

V gene TRBV6-5 combines with J gene TRBJ1-2; D is perhaps TRBD1 (5 bases). Trimming removed 6 bases from V and 4 bases from J, with 12 bases in between. The germline V gene has CDR1 MNHEY and CDR2 SVGAGI. The CDR3 spans 13 residues. The CDR3 loop is CASRPDMSYGYTF. CDR3 bases: TGTGCCAGCAGACCGGACATGTCCTATGGCTACACCTTC.

The chain links TRBV5-1 to TRBJ2-3, with 9 bases fitting TRBD1. The CDR3 is 16 residues long. CDR1 is SGHRS, CDR2 YFSETQ, per germline. With 4 bases clipped from V and 4 bases from J, the junction kept 10 bases outside the gene matches. The CDR3 DNA sequence: TGCGCCAGCAGCGGGGGACAGGGAAAACACGCAGATACGCAGTATTTT. This codes for CASSGGQGKHADTQYF.

This chain connects TRBV7-2 to TRBJ1-2; 10 bases fit TRBD1. After removal of 5 bases from V and 4 bases from J, the junction contained 4 bases not matched to a gene. Germline V gene data show CDR1 as SGHTA and CDR2 as FQGNSA. The CDR3 covers 14 residues. CDR3 DNA sequence: TGTGCCAGCAGCGGGACAGGGGACCTCTATGGCTACACCTTC. This sequence encodes CASSGTGDLYGYTF.

This clone was seen once. This chain connects TRBV27 to TRBJ2-7; D possibly corresponds to TRBD1 (5 bases). CDR3 length: 14 amino acids. The germline V gene has CDR1 MNHEY and CDR2 SMNVEV (reference sequence). Trimming took 5 bases from V and 2 from J, leaving 13 bases between them. The CDR3 loop reads CASSPTETAYEQYF. The CDR3 DNA sequence: TGTGCCAGCAGTCCGACGGAGACAGCCTACGAGCAGTACTTC.